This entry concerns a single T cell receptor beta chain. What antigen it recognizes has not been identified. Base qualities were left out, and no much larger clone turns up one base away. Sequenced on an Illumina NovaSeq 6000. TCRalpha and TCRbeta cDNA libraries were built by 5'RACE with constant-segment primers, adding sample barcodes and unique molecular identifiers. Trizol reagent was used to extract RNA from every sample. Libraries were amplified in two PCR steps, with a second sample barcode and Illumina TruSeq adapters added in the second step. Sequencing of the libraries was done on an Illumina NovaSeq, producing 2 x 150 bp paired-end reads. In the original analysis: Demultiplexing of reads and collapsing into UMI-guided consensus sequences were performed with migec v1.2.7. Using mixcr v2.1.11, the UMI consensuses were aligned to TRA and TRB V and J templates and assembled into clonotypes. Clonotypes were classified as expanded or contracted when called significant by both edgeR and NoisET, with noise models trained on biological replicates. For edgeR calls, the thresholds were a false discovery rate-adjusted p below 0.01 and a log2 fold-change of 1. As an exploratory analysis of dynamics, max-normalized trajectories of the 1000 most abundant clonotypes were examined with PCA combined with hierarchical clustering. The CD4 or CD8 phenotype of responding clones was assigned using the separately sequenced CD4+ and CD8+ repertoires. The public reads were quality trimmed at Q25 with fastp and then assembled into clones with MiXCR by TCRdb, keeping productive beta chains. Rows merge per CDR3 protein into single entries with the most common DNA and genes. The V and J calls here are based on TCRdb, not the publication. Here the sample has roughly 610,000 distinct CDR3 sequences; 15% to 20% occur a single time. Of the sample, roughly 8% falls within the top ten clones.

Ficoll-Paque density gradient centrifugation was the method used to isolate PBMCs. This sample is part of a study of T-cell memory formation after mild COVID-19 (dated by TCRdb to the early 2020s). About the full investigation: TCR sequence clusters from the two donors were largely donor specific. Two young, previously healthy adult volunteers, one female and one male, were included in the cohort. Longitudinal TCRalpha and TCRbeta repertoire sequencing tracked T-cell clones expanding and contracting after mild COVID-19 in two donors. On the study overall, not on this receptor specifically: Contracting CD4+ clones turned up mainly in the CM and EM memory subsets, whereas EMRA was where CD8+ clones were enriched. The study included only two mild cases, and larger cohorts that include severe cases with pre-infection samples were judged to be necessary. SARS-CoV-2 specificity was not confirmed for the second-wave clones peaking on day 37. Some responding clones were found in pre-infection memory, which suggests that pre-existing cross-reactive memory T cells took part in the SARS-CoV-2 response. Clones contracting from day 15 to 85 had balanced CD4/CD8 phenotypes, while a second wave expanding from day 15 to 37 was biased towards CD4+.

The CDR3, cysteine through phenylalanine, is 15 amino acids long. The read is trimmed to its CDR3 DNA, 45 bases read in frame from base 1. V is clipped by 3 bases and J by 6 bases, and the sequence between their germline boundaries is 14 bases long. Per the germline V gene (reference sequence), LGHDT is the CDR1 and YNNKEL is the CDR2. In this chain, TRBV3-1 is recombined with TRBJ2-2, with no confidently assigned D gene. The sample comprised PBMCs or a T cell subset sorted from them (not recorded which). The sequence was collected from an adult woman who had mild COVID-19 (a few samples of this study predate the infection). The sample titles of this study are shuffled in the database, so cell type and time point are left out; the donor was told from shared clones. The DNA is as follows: TGTGCCAGCAGCCACAGAAAATTGACACCCGGGGAGCTGTTTTTT. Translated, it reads CASSHRKLTPGELFF. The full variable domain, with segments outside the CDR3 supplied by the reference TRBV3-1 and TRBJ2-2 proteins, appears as DTAVSQTPKYLVTQMGNDKSIKCEQNLGHDTMYWYKQDSKKFLKIMFSYNNKELIINETVPNRFSPKSPDKAHLNLHINSLELGDSAVYFCASSHRKLTPGELFFGEGSRLTVL.